What follows describes a single TCR beta chain. Its antigen is undetermined. The sample belongs to a study of vaccination effects on CD4 cells after COVID-19. Clones were sequenced by immunoSEQ multiplex PCR, and TCRdb holds only the in-frame ones, with some missing. In the table there are 55,000 to 80,000 clones, approximately 70% of which are singletons. Using viral peptide pools, the ViraFEST assay grew out antigen-specific CD4+ T cells prior to sequencing. CD4+ T cell isolation took place after about nine days of culture. Each vaccine recipient was nucleocapsid antibody negative and had no prior SARS-CoV-2 infection. About 2.1 million PBMC were placed in each well, which was supplemented with about 9.3 IU/ml IL-2 and roughly 10 ug/ml peptides. The clonotype originates from a human donor who received a COVID-19 vaccine. Source: CD4+ T cells from PBMCs cultured with HCoV-OC43 spike peptides, taken before COVID-19 vaccination. The subset: HCoV-OC43 spike overlapping peptide pool stimulation.

CDR3 in DNA: TGTGCCACCAGCAGAGATCGAGGAGAACAAGAGACCCAGTACTTC. Translation gives CATSRDRGEQETQYF. The rearrangement uses TRBV15 and TRBJ2-5, with unresolved D. Germline V CDR1 and CDR2: LNHNV, YYDKDF (reference sequence). The CDR3 sequence is 15 residues long. The V end lost 0 bases, the J end lost 2 bases, and 10 bases lay between the germline ends. Based on the CDR3 plus reference TRBV15 and TRBJ2-5, the full variable domain is DAMVIQNPRYQVTQFGKPVTLSCSQTLNHNVMYWYQQKSSQAPKLLFHYYDKDFNNEADTPDNFQSRRPNTSFCFLDIRSPGLGDTAMYLCATSRDRGEQETQYFGPGTRLLVL.